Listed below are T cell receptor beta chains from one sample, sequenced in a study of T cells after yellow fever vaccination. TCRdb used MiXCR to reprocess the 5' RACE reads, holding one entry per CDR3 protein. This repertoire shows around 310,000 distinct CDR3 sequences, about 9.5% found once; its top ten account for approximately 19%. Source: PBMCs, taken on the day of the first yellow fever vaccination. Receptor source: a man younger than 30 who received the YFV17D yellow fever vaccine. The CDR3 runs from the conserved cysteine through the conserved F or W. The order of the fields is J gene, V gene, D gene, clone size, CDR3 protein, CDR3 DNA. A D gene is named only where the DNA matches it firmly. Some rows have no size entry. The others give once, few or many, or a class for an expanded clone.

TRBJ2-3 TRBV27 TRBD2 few CASSLFGVAGNQEQYF TGTGCCAGCAGTTTATTCGGGGTAGCGGGGAACCAGGAGCAGTATTTT
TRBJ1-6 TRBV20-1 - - CSARDQKNSPLHF TGCAGTGCTAGAGATCAAAAGAATTCACCCCTCCACTTT
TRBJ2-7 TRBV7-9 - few CASSPIFGDPSSYEQYF TGTGCCAGCAGCCCGATTTTCGGGGACCCGAGCTCCTACGAGCAGTACTTC
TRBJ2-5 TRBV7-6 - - CASSRTRETQYF TGTGCCAGCAGCCGCACGAGGGAGACCCAGTACTTC
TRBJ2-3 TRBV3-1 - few CASSHYSTDTQYF TGTGCCAGCAGCCATTACAGCACAGATACGCAGTATTTT
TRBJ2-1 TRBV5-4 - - CASSLARSSYNEQFF TGTGCCAGCAGCTTGGCCCGGAGCTCCTACAATGAGCAGTTCTTC
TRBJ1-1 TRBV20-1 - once CSANDRGRSYTEAFF TGCAGTGCTAACGACCGGGGGCGGTCGTACACTGAAGCTTTCTTT
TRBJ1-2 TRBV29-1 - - CSVRHYYGYGYTF TGCAGCGTCCGACACTACTACGGCTATGGCTACACCTTC
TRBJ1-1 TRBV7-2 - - CASTYPETGSWGEAFF TGTGCCAGCACCTACCCCGAGACAGGTAGTTGGGGTGAAGCTTTCTTT
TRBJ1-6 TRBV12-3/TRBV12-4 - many CASSFVGSPNSPLHF TGTGCCAGCAGTTTCGTGGGTTCCCCGAATTCACCCCTCCACTTT
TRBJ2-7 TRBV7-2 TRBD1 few CASSPYGQGTYF TGTGCCAGCAGCCCCTACGGACAGGGGACTTACTTC
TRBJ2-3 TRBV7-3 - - CASSPIQGTDTQYF TGTGCCAGCAGCCCAATACAGGGAACAGATACGCAGTATTTT